These 32 T cell receptor beta chains were sequenced from one sample in a study of cytomegalovirus exposure and HLA in healthy donors. Primers for the PCR totalled 60 Vbeta and 13 Jbeta. Sequencing used immunoSEQ multiplex PCR; TCRdb keeps in-frame clones, though not all of them. The sample table includes about 53,000 clones. Sequencing was performed on PBMCs. Source of these receptors: a man between 18 and 35 years old in good health and CMV-seropositive.

The chain couples TRBV5-1 to TRBJ2-1; a possible D gene is TRBD1 (6 bases). The CDR3 is 17 amino acids. V lost 0 bases and J 4 bases, leaving 17 bases between the germline ends. The germline V gene encodes CDR1 SGHRS and CDR2 YFSETQ. The CDR3: CASSLGRTVPPYNEQFF. The CDR3 DNA sequence: TGCGCCAGCAGCTTGGGCCGGACAGTCCCTCCGTACAATGAGCAGTTCTTC.

J is TRBJ2-7 and V is TRBV6-1; D possibly corresponds to TRBD2 (6 bases). The CDR3 has 15 residues. V was pared by 5 bases and J by 0 bases, with 14 bases between. Germline CDR1 is MNHNS and CDR2 is SASEGT. CDR3 DNA: TGTGCCAGCAGTACTAACCCGGGACTCTCCTACGAGCAGTACTTC. Protein sequence: CASSTNPGLSYEQYF.

CDR3 bases: TGTGCCAGCAGCTTGGACGGAGATCCCGGGGGTCCTACCTACGAGCAGTACTTC. Protein sequence: CASSLDGDPGGPTYEQYF. The chain carries TRBV7-2 and TRBJ2-7; D might be TRBD2 (6 bases). V lost 3 bases and J 2 bases, leaving 23 bases between the germline ends. CDR1 and CDR2 (germline): SGHTA, FQGNSA. The CDR3 is 18 residues long.

The chain recombines TRBV30 with TRBJ2-3; D unclear. V dropped 2 bases and J dropped 3 bases, with 9 bases sitting between them. In germline, CDR1 is GTSNPN, CDR2 SVGIG (reference sequence). The CDR3 length is 13 residues. The CDR3, as DNA: TGTGCCTGGAGTCTGGGCCCAACAGATACGCAGTATTTT. Its translation: CAWSLGPTDTQYF.

The chain couples TRBV19 to TRBJ1-1, with D perhaps TRBD1 (6 bases). The ends were cut back, 7 bases at V and 5 bases at J, with 29 bases in the middle. Germline values: CDR1 LNHDA, CDR2 SQIVND (reference sequence). The CDR3 totals 18 residues. The CDR3: CASTHEQGFKVGWTEAFF. The DNA for the CDR3 is TGTGCCAGTACCCATGAACAGGGTTTTAAGGTTGGGTGGACTGAAGCTTTCTTT. Variable domain in full (rest from reference TRBV19 and TRBJ1-1): DGGITQSPKYLFRKEGQNVTLSCEQNLNHDAMYWYRQDPGQGLRLIYYSQIVNDFQKGDIAEGYSVSREKKESFPLTVTSAQKNPTAFYLCASTHEQGFKVGWTEAFFGQGTRLTVV.

The chain combines TRBV5-1 with TRBJ2-1; 11 bases align to TRBD1. The CDR3 loop spans 15 amino acids. Per germline, CDR1 SGHRS and CDR2 YFSETQ. V was clipped by 0 bases and J by 10 bases; unmatched bases: 6. The CDR3 loop reads CASSLGDRGKSEQFF. CDR3 nucleotides: TGCGCCAGCAGCTTGGGGGACAGGGGGAAGAGCGAGCAGTTCTTC.

This chain links TRBV7-9 with TRBJ2-7; a weak D match, TRBD1 (5 bases). CDR1 and CDR2 (germline): SEHNR, FQNEAQ (reference sequence). This CDR3 is 14 amino acids long. V lost 5 bases and J 1 base, leaving 12 bases between the germline ends. The CDR3 region has the DNA TGTGCCAGCAGCCACCGCACAGGATCCTACGAGCAGTACTTC. Residues: CASSHRTGSYEQYF.

The V gene is TRBV4-1, the J gene TRBJ2-7; D perhaps matches TRBD2 (5 bases). The CDR3 consists of 15 residues. Trimming removed 4 bases at V and 7 bases at J, with 20 bases between. In germline, CDR1 is MGHRA, CDR2 YSYEKL. CDR3 in DNA: TGCGCCAGCAGCCCAGAGGGTAACCCGCTGGAGGAGCAGTACTTC. Protein sequence: CASSPEGNPLEEQYF.

V usage is TRBV28 and J usage is TRBJ2-2; D is perhaps TRBD2 (5 bases). CDR1 and CDR2 from the germline V gene are MDHEN and SYDVKM. This CDR3 is built from 15 residues. Trimming took off 1 base at V and 5 bases at J, with 11 bases between the two ends. This chain's CDR3 is CASSLLDFDTGELFF. The DNA for the CDR3 is TGTGCCAGCAGTTTATTGGACTTTGATACCGGGGAGCTGTTTTTT.

This chain connects TRBV30 to TRBJ1-5; D is uncertain. The V and J ends lost 3 bases and 1 base respectively, with 10 bases between them. Germline V gene lookup returns CDR1 GTSNPN and CDR2 SVGIG (reference sequence). This CDR3 spans 14 amino acids. Written as DNA, the CDR3 is TGTGCCTGGAGAGAGCCGAGAAGCAATCAGCCCCAGCATTTT. It is translated as CAWREPRSNQPQHF.

The J gene is TRBJ2-1, the V gene TRBV25-1; 7 bases match TRBD1. V lost 6 bases to trimming and J lost 0 bases; unmatched junction nucleotides: 2. The CDR3 loop spans 14 amino acids. Per germline, CDR1 MGHDK and CDR2 SYGVNS. CDR3 coding DNA: TGTGCCAGCAGGCCAGGGGGCTCCTACAATGAGCAGTTCTTC. It encodes CASRPGGSYNEQFF.

The chain is built from TRBV2 and TRBJ2-3, with no clear D. Trimming shortened V by 3 bases and J by 5 bases, and 6 bases separated the two germline ends. The germline V gene encodes CDR1 SNHLY and CDR2 FYNNEI. The CDR3 is made up of 12 amino acids. The DNA of the CDR3 is TGTGCCAGCAGTGATGGCGGAGATACGCAGTATTTT. This codes for CASSDGGDTQYF.

The chain couples TRBV4-1 to TRBJ2-7; perhaps TRBD1 as D (5 bases). CDR1 and CDR2 (germline): MGHRA, YSYEKL. The CDR3 is made up of 14 amino acids. V lost 0 bases, J lost 2 bases, and 8 bases lay in between. CDR3 DNA sequence: TGCGCCAGCAGCCAAGAAGACAGTACCTACGAGCAGTACTTC. This gives the protein CASSQEDSTYEQYF.

The chain is built from TRBV14 and TRBJ2-7; 9 bases map to TRBD1. This CDR3 comprises 17 residues. The germline V gene has CDR1 SGHDN and CDR2 FVKESK. Germline trimming cut 1 base from V and 3 bases from J; bases unmatched to any gene: 10. CDR3 nucleotide sequence: TGTGCCAGCAGCCAAGGGTACAGGGGGCCCATAATCTACGAGCAGTACTTC. Translation: CASSQGYRGPIIYEQYF.

This rearrangement joins TRBV6-1 to TRBJ2-7, with D possibly TRBD2 on 6 matching bases. Germline V gene data show CDR1 as MNHNS and CDR2 as SASEGT. The germline V and J ends were trimmed by 6 bases and 0 bases, with 15 bases remaining between them. The CDR3 covers 15 residues. The CDR3 protein is CASRGGLGSSYEQYF. In DNA form, the CDR3 reads TGTGCCAGCAGGGGAGGACTGGGAAGCTCCTACGAGCAGTACTTC.

The genes are TRBV7-3 and TRBJ2-5; a weak D match, TRBD2 (5 bases). The CDR3 has 16 residues. Germline loops: CDR1 SGHTA, CDR2 FQGTGA. V gave up 8 bases and J gave up 1 base, with 20 bases separating them. Here the CDR3 reads CASSPGKVGFQETQYF. CDR3 coding DNA: TGTGCCAGCTCCCCCGGGAAGGTGGGGTTCCAAGAGACCCAGTACTTC.

The chain recombines TRBV18 with TRBJ2-3; a weak D match, TRBD2 (5 bases). The CDR3 has 12 amino acids. From germline, CDR1 is KGHSH and CDR2 LQKENI. V was shortened by 3 bases and J by 6 bases, with 7 bases between the two germline ends. DNA of the CDR3: TGTGCCAGCTCACCGGGAGCGGATACGCAGTATTTT. Amino acid sequence: CASSPGADTQYF.

V is TRBV29-1 and J is TRBJ2-5, with 12 bases fitting TRBD1. J gave up 4 bases and V 3 bases, and 0 bases lay outside the gene matches. Germline V gene sequence: CDR1 SQVTM, CDR2 ANQGSEA. The CDR3 totals 13 residues. The CDR3 sequence: CSVEGQGAETQYF. In DNA form, the CDR3 reads TGCAGCGTTGAGGGACAGGGGGCAGAGACCCAGTACTTC.

V usage is TRBV7-2 and J usage is TRBJ2-3; D might be TRBD2 (6 bases). The CDR3 is 13 amino acids. Per germline, CDR1 SGHTA and CDR2 FQGNSA. V lost 5 bases and J lost 3, with 9 bases in between. CDR3 DNA sequence: TGTGCCAGCAGCCGACTAGTGACAGATACGCAGTATTTT. This sequence encodes CASSRLVTDTQYF. The whole variable domain, remainder taken from reference TRBV7-2 and TRBJ2-3, is GAGVSQSPSNKVTEKGKDVELRCDPISGHTALYWYRQSLGQGLEFLIYFQGNSAPDKSGLPSDRFSAERTGGSVSTLTIQRTQQEDSAVYLCASSRLVTDTQYFGPGTRLTVL.

V gene TRBV5-1 combines with J gene TRBJ2-2, with a tentative D call TRBD1 (5 bases). The germline V gene encodes CDR1 SGHRS and CDR2 YFSETQ. The CDR3 has 15 residues. V lost 6 bases to trimming and J lost 0 bases, with 12 bases between them. This CDR3 reads CASMLDSSNTGELFF. In DNA form, the CDR3 reads TGCGCCAGCATGCTAGACAGCTCGAACACCGGGGAGCTGTTTTTT.

The chain uses TRBV2 and TRBJ2-2; 8 bases are shared with TRBD1. The junction had 11 bases not matched to a gene; V was cut back by 8 bases and J by 6 bases. Germline CDR1 and CDR2: SNHLY and FYNNEI. The CDR3 has 15 residues. CDR3 in DNA: TGTGCCAGCGGGTCAGGGGGCGGTTTAGCCGGGGAGCTGTTTTTT. Its translation is CASGSGGGLAGELFF.

The chain couples TRBV10-3 to TRBJ1-1; D call uncertain. The CDR3 covers 14 residues. CDR1 is ENHRY, CDR2 SYGVKD, per germline. Trimming cost V 3 bases and J 1 base, with 9 bases left between them. CDR3 residues: CAISEGLANTEAFF. The CDR3 DNA sequence: TGTGCCATCAGTGAAGGACTGGCGAACACTGAAGCTTTCTTT.

The chain recombines TRBV2 with TRBJ1-4; TRBD1 agrees at 7 bases. The CDR3 has 14 amino acids. Per the germline V gene, CDR1 is SNHLY and CDR2 is FYNNEI. Trimming cost V 6 bases and J 7 bases; bases outside gene matches: 8. The CDR3 is CASREKQGSEKLFF. The CDR3 DNA sequence: TGTGCCAGCAGGGAAAAACAGGGGAGTGAAAAACTGTTTTTT.

The chain recombines TRBV19 with TRBJ1-4, with D unclear. CDR3 length: 16 residues. V was pared by 6 bases and J by 4 bases, with 18 bases between. Germline V CDR1 and CDR2: LNHDA, SQIVND (reference sequence). The CDR3 sequence: CASRPLSTAGNEKLFF. DNA for the CDR3: TGTGCCAGTAGACCCCTTTCGACGGCGGGTAATGAAAAACTGTTTTTT.

The rearrangement links TRBV6-5 to TRBJ2-5, with a tentative D call TRBD1 (5 bases). In germline, CDR1 is MNHEY, CDR2 SVGAGI. CDR3 length: 13 residues. The V gene lost 7 bases and the J gene lost 2 bases, with 11 bases spanning the gap. The DNA of the CDR3 is TGTGCCAGCAATCGACAGAAGCAAGAGACCCAGTACTTC. It codes for CASNRQKQETQYF.

The chain is built from TRBV9 and TRBJ2-1, with 9 nucleotides matching TRBD1. Trimming cost V 4 bases and J 6 bases; bases outside gene matches: 8. Germline V gene lookup returns CDR1 SGDLS and CDR2 YYNGEE. The CDR3 covers 15 residues. CDR3 coding DNA: TGTGCCAGCAGCTTCGGACAGGGGTCCATCAATGAGCAGTTCTTC. Amino acids: CASSFGQGSINEQFF.

This chain links TRBV21-1 with TRBJ1-4; TRBD1 was called by the table and not checked on the DNA. TRBV21-1 is a pseudogene locus. The CDR3 spans 17 residues. The CDR3 nucleotides are TGTGCCAGCAGCTTCTCCGGGACAGTTGCAACTAATGAAAAACTGTTTTTT. Protein sequence: CASSFSGTVATNEKLFF.

This sequence joins TRBV18 and TRBJ1-2; possible D gene TRBD1, 5 bases. CDR1 is KGHSH, CDR2 LQKENI, per germline. This CDR3 spans 14 amino acids. V was cut by 2 bases and J by 6 bases, with 13 bases left in between. The CDR3 bases are TGTGCCAGCTCACCAACAGGCCCGGGCGATGGCTACACCTTC. Translated, it gives CASSPTGPGDGYTF.

The J gene is TRBJ1-1, the V gene TRBV30; D unresolved. This CDR3 region has 14 residues. V lost 3 bases, J lost 4 bases, and 15 bases lay in between. Per the germline V gene, CDR1 is GTSNPN and CDR2 is SVGIG (reference sequence). The CDR3 is CAWSLLPEFTEAFF. In DNA, the CDR3 is TGTGCCTGGAGCCTACTACCTGAGTTCACTGAAGCTTTCTTT.

The chain has TRBV28 and TRBJ2-1; D gene uncertain. V was trimmed by 4 bases and J by 5 bases, leaving 9 bases between them. The CDR3 is made up of 13 amino acids. CDR1 is MDHEN, CDR2 SYDVKM, per germline. This CDR3 is CASSSPSHNEQFF. In DNA, the CDR3 is TGTGCCAGCAGTTCCCCTTCCCACAATGAGCAGTTCTTC.

The chain carries TRBV6-6 and TRBJ1-1, with D perhaps matching TRBD1 (6 bases). The ends were cut back, 6 bases at V and 10 bases at J, with 15 bases in the middle. The CDR3 has 12 residues. Germline V lookup: CDR1 MNHNY, CDR2 SVGAGI (reference sequence). CDR3 loop: CASRGVRGLAFF. CDR3 sequence (DNA): TGTGCCAGCAGGGGGGTGAGGGGGTTAGCTTTCTTT.

The chain combines TRBV5-1 with TRBJ1-1; a possible D gene is TRBD1 (6 bases). From germline, CDR1 is SGHRS and CDR2 YFSETQ. This CDR3 is 14 amino acids long. V was trimmed by 4 bases and J by 4 bases, leaving 14 bases between them. In nucleotides, the CDR3 is TGCGCCAGCAGCCCTGAACAGGGAAGCACTGAAGCTTTCTTT. Protein sequence: CASSPEQGSTEAFF.